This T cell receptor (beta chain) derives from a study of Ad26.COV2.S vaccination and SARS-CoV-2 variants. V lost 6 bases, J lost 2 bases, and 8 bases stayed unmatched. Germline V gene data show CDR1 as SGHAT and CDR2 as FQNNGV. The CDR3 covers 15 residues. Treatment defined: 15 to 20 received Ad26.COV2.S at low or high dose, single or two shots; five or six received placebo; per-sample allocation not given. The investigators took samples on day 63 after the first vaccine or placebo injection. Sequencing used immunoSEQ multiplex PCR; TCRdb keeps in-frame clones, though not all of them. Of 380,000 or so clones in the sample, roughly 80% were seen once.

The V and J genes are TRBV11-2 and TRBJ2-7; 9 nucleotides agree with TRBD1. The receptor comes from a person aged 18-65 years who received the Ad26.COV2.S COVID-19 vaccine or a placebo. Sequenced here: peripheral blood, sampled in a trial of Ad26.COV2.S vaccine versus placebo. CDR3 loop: CASRSPGTGTYEQYF. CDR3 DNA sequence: TGTGCCAGCAGATCCCCCGGGACAGGGACCTACGAGCAGTACTTC.